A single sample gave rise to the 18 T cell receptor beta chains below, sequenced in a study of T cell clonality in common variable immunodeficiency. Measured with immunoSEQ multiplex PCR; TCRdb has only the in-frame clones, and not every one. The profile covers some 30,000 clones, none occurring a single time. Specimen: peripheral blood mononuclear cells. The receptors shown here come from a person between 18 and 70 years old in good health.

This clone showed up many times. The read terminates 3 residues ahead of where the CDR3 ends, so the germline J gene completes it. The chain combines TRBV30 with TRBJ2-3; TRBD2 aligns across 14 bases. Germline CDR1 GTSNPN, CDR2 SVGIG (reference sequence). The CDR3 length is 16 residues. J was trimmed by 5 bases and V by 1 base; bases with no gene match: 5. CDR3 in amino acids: CAWSDLGLAGGDTQYF. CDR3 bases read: TGTGCCTGGAGTGACCTTGGACTAGCGGGAGGAGATACG.

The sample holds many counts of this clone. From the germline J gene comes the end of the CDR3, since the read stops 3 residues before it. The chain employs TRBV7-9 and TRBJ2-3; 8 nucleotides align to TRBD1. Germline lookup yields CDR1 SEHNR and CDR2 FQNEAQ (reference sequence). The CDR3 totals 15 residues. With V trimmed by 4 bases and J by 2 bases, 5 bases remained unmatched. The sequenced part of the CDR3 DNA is TGTGCCAGCAGCTCCGGACAGGGTAACACAGATACG. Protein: CASSSGQGNTDT. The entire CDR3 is CASSSGQGNTDTQYF.

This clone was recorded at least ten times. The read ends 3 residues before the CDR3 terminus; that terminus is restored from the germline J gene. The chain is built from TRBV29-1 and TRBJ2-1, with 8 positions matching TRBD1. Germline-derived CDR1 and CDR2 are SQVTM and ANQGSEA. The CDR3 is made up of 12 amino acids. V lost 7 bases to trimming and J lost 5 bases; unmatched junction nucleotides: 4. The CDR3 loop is CSAGQGHNEQFF. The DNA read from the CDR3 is TGCAGCGCTGGACAGGGTCACAATGAG.

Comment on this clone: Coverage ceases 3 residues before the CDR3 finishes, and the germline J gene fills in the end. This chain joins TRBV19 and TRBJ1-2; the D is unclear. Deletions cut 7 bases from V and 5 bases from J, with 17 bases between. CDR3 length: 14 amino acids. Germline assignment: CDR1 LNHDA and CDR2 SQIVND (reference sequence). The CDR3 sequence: CASNGPGLVYGYTF. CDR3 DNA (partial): TGTGCCAGTAATGGTCCAGGCCTCGTATATGGC.

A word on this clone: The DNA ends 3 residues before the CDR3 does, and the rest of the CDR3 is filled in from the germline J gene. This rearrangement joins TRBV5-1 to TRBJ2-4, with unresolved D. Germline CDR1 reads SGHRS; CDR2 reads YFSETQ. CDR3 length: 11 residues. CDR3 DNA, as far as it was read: TGCGCCAGCACTCTTCAGGAGACT. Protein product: CASTLQET. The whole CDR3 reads CASTLQETQYF.

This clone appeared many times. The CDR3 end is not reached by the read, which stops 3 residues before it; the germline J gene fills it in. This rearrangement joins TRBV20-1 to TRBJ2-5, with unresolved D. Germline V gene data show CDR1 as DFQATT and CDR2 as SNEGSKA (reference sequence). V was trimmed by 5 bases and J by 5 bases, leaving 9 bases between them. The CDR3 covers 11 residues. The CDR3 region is CSASLWETQYF. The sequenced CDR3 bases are TGCAGTGCTTCCCTATGGGAGACC.

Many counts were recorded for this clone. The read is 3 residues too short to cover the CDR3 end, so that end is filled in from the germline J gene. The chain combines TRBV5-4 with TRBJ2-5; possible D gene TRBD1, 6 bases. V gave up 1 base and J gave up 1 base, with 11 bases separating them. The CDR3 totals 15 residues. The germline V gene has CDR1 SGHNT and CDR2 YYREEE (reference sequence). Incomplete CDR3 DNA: TGTGCCAGCAGCTTGCCACAGGGCATCCAAGAGACC. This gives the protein CASSLPQGIQET. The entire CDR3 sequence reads CASSLPQGIQETQYF.

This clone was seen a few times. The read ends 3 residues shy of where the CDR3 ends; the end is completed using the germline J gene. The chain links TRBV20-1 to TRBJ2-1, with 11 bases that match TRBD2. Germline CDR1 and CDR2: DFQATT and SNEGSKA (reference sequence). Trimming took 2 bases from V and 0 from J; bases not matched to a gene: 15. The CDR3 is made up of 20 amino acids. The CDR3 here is CSARSETGTSGIYSYNEQFF. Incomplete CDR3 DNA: TGCAGTGCTAGATCCGAGACCGGGACTAGCGGTATCTACTCCTACAATGAG.

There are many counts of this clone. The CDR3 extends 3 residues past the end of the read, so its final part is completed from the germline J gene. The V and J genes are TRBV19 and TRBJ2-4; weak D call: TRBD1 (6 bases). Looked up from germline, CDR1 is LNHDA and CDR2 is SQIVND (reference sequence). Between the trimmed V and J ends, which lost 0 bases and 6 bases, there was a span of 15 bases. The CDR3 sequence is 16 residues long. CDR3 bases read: TGTGCCAGTAGTATAGATCACATGCGAGGGGGAAACATT. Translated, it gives CASSIDHMRGGNI. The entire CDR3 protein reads CASSIDHMRGGNIQYF.

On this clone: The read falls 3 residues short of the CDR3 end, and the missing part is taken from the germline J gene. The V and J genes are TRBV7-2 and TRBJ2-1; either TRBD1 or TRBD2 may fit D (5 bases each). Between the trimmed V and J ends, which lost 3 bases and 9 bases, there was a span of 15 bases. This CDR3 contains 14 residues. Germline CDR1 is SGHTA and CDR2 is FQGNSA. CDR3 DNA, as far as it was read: TGTGCCAGCAGCTTTCGAGGGGAGTGGAGTGAG. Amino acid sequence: CASSFRGEWSE. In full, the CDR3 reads CASSFRGEWSEQFF.

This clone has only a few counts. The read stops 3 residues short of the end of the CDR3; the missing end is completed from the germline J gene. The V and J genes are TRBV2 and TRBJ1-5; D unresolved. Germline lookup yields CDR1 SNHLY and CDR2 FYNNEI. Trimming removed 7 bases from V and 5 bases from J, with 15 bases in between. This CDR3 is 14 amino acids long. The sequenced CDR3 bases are TGTGCCAGCACCGGACTCAACGCCGATCAGCCC. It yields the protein CASTGLNADQP. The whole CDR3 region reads CASTGLNADQPQHF.

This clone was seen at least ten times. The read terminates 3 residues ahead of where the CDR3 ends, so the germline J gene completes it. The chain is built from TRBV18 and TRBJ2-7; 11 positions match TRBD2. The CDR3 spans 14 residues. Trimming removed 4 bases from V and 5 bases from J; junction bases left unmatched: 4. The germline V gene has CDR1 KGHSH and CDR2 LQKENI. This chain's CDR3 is CASSQGLAGNEQYF. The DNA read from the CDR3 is TGTGCCAGCTCACAAGGACTAGCGGGTAACGAG.

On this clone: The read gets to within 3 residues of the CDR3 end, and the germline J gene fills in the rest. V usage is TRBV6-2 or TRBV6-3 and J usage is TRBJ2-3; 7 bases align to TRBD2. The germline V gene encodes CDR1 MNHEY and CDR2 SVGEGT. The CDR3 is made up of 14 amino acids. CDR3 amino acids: CASSYAGARETQYF. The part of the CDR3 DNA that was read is TGTGCCAGCAGTTACGCGGGAGCAAGGGAGACG.

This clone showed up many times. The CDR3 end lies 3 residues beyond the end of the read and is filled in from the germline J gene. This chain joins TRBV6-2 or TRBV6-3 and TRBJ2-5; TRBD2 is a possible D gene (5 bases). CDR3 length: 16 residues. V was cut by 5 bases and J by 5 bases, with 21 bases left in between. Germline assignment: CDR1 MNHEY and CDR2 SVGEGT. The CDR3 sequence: CASSLRTALGRETQYF. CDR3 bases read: TGTGCCAGCAGTCTACGGACTGCCCTGGGAAGGGAGACC.

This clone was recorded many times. CDR3 loop: CASSAAKNTEAFF. Partial CDR3 DNA: TGTGCCAGCTCCGCGGCCAAGAACACTGAA. This chain links TRBV2 with TRBJ1-1; D gene unclear. The CDR3 end falls 3 residues outside the read, so it is completed with the germline J gene. V lost 8 bases, J lost 1 base, and 11 bases lay in between. The CDR3 is 13 amino acids. Germline V gene lookup returns CDR1 SNHLY and CDR2 FYNNEI.

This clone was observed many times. The CDR3 spells CASSLGTGFYGYTF. The DNA read from the CDR3 is TGTGCCAGCAGCTTAGGGACAGGCTTCTATGGC. The chain uses TRBV13 and TRBJ1-2; perhaps TRBD1 as D (6 bases). The observed sequence ends 3 residues before the CDR3 terminus, with the missing tail filled in from the germline J gene. Germline V gene data show CDR1 as PRHDT and CDR2 as FYEKMQ (reference sequence). V lost 0 bases and J 4 bases, leaving 9 bases between the germline ends. This CDR3 contains 14 residues.

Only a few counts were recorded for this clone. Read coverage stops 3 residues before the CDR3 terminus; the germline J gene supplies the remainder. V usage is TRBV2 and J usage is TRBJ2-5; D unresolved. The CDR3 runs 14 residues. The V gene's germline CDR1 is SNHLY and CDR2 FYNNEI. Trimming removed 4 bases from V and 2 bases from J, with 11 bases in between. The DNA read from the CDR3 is TGTGCCAGCAGTGTACAGATTAGACAAGAGACC. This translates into CASSVQIRQET. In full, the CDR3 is CASSVQIRQETQYF. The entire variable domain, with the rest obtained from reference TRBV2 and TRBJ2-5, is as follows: EPEVTQTPSHQVTQMGQEVILRCVPISNHLYFYWYRQILGQKVEFLVSFYNNEISEKSEIFDDQFSVERPDGSNFTLKIRSTKLEDSAMYFCASSVQIRQETQYFGPGTRLLVL.

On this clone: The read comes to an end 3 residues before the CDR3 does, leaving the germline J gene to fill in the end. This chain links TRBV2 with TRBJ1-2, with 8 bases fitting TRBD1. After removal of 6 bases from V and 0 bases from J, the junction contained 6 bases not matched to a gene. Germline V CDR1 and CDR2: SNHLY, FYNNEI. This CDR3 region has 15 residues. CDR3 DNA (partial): TGTGCCAGCAGGCAAGGACAGGGCGCTAACTATGGC. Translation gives CASRQGQGANYG. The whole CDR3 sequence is CASRQGQGANYGYTF.